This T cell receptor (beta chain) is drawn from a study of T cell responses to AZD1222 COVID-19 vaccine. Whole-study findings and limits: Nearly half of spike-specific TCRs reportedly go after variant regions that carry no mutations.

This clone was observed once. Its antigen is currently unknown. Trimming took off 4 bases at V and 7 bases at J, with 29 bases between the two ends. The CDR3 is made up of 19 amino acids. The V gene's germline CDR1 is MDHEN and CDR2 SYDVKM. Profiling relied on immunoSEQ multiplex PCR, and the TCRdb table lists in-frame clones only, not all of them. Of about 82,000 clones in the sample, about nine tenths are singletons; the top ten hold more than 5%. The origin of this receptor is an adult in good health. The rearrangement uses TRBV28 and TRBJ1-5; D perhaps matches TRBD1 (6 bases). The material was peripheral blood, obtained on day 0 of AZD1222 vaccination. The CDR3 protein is CASSSEDLTGQPGRQPQHF. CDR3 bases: TGTGCCAGCAGTTCAGAGGATTTGACAGGACAACCAGGGAGACAGCCCCAGCATTTT.